This T cell receptor beta chain comes out of a study of blood T cell repertoires in COVID-19. About the research overall: Sites in the United States, Italy and Spain provided acute and convalescent COVID-19 samples.

Original processing notes: The authors estimated nucleated cell counts from reference gene primer amplification. Only in-frame clones appear in the TCRdb table, and some are missing; sequencing was by immunoSEQ multiplex PCR. V and J calls and clone size come straight from that table; D and trimming were deduced from the DNA. The sample includes more than 95,000 clones, 65% to 90% of them seen just once. The sample comprised peripheral blood. The clonotype originates from an elderly man with acute or convalescent COVID-19.

The CDR3 is CASSMARGAGANSPLHF. The CDR3 DNA follows: TGTGCCAGTAGTATGGCCCGGGGGGCCGGAGCGAATTCACCCCTCCACTTT. The V gene is TRBV19, the J gene TRBJ1-6; TRBD1 might be the D (6 bases). Trimming took 3 bases from V and 7 from J, leaving 19 bases between them. CDR1 LNHDA and CDR2 SQIVND come from the germline V gene (reference sequence). The CDR3 contains 17 residues. Looking up the rest from reference TRBV19 and TRBJ1-6 gives the full variable domain: DGGITQSPKYLFRKEGQNVTLSCEQNLNHDAMYWYRQDPGQGLRLIYYSQIVNDFQKGDIAEGYSVSREKKESFPLTVTSAQKNPTAFYLCASSMARGAGANSPLHFGNGTRLTVT.